Below, 17 T cell receptor beta chains from the same sample are listed, as sequenced in a study of blood T cells in healthy people across ages. The authors ran a second PCR of roughly 6 to 12 cycles using a sample-barcoded 5' primer and a J-beta primer mix. Via MiXCR, TCRdb re-called the 5' RACE reads, giving one row per CDR3 protein. The sample holds under 800,000 distinct CDR3 sequences; 21% are singletons and the top ten take roughly 3.6%. The specimen was blood. The source of these receptors is a man aged 65 to 79 in good health.

This chain connects TRBV30 to TRBJ1-3; D gene uncertain. Germline V CDR1 and CDR2: GTSNPN, SVGIG (reference sequence). The length of the CDR3 is 12 residues. V lost 5 bases, J lost 2 bases, and 7 bases lay in between. In DNA, the CDR3 is TGTGCCTGGGGGTCGGCTGGAAACACCATATATTTT. Translated: CAWGSAGNTIYF. Full variable domain (missing parts from reference TRBV30 and TRBJ1-3): SQTIHQWPATLVQPVGSPLSLECTVEGTSNPNLYWYRQAAGRGLQLLFYSVGIGQISSEVPQNLSASRPQDRQFILSSKKLLLSDSGFYLCAWGSAGNTIYFGEGSWLTVV.

This clonotype came up a few times. A read error may explain this, as a much larger clone is one base away. This chain connects TRBV28 to TRBJ1-4, with 7 bases identical to TRBD1. V shed 10 bases and J 8 bases; nucleotides not matched to a gene: 7. The length of the CDR3 is 12 residues. Per the germline V gene, CDR1 is MDHEN and CDR2 is SYDVKM. CDR3 region: CAISQGGEKLFF. CDR3 nucleotide sequence: TGTGCCATAAGCCAGGGGGGCGAAAAACTGTTTTTT.

The CDR3 is CASSLQGRGGTDTQYF. The CDR3 nucleotides read TGTGCCAGCAGCTTACAAGGTCGGGGGGGGACAGATACGCAGTATTTT. The chain employs TRBV7-6 and TRBJ2-3; 8 bases are shared with TRBD2. With V trimmed by 2 bases and J by 3 bases, 7 bases remained unmatched. CDR3 length: 16 amino acids. In germline, CDR1 is SGHVS, CDR2 FNYEAQ.

The V call is TRBV29-1, the J call TRBJ2-7, with 7 bases lining up with TRBD2. CDR3 length: 13 amino acids. The J segment lost 3 bases and the V segment lost 5 bases, leaving 7 bases of the junction unmatched. Germline assignment: CDR1 SQVTM and CDR2 ANQGSEA. CDR3 protein: CSVREGIFYEQYF. The CDR3 DNA sequence: TGCAGCGTTAGGGAGGGAATCTTCTACGAGCAGTACTTC.

This chain joins TRBV28 and TRBJ2-3, with 8 bases identical to TRBD1. V lost 5 bases and J lost 6; bases outside the gene matches: 7. The CDR3 runs 14 residues. Germline V gene sequence: CDR1 MDHEN, CDR2 SYDVKM. The CDR3 reads CASSPPTGADTQYF. CDR3 nucleotides: TGTGCCAGCAGTCCACCGACAGGGGCCGATACGCAGTATTTT. Looking up the rest from reference TRBV28 and TRBJ2-3 gives the full variable domain: DVKVTQSSRYLVKRTGEKVFLECVQDMDHENMFWYRQDPGLGLRLIYFSYDVKMKEKGDIPEGYSVSREKKERFSLILESASTNQTSMYLCASSPPTGADTQYFGPGTRLTVL.

Many counts were recorded for this clonotype. The rearrangement uses TRBV20-1 and TRBJ2-7, with 9 bases matching TRBD1. This CDR3 has 16 residues. With V trimmed by 3 bases and J by 1 base, 10 bases remained unmatched. Germline V gene data show CDR1 as DFQATT and CDR2 as SNEGSKA (reference sequence). The CDR3 loop reads CSARGQGQRGSYEQYF. The CDR3 bases are TGCAGTGCTAGGGGACAGGGACAAAGGGGTTCCTACGAGCAGTACTTC.

The chain joins TRBV5-1 to TRBJ2-2; no definite D call. Trimming left V 4 bases short and J 4 bases short, with 11 bases between. This CDR3 region has 14 residues. From germline, CDR1 is SGHRS and CDR2 YFSETQ. The CDR3 loop is CASSMGQPTGELFF. The DNA for the CDR3 is TGCGCCAGCAGCATGGGCCAGCCCACCGGGGAGCTGTTTTTT.

J is TRBJ2-2 and V is TRBV7-2, with D hard to call. The CDR3 contains 15 residues. Germline V gene sequence: CDR1 SGHTA, CDR2 FQGNSA. V was clipped by 1 base and J by 4 bases, with 10 bases between them. The CDR3 DNA sequence: TGTGCCAGCAGCTTAGGACGAACTACCACCGGGGAGCTGTTTTTT. It translates to CASSLGRTTTGELFF.

This chain links TRBV2 with TRBJ2-3, with D hard to call. CDR3 size: 9 residues. Germline CDR1 reads SNHLY; CDR2 reads FYNNEI. The V end was cut by 11 bases, the J end by 5 bases, with 5 bases between. The CDR3 is CARKDTQYF. DNA for the CDR3: TGTGCCCGCAAAGATACGCAGTATTTT.

The chain recombines TRBV20-1 with TRBJ1-2, with 8 bases identical to TRBD1. Germline loops: CDR1 DFQATT, CDR2 SNEGSKA (reference sequence). The V and J ends lost 5 bases and 3 bases, in that order; junction bases with no gene match: 8. The CDR3 is 14 amino acids. The CDR3 protein is CSAFGDRIYYGYTF. The CDR3 nucleotides read TGCAGTGCTTTTGGGGACAGGATCTACTATGGCTACACCTTC.

This rearrangement joins TRBV18 to TRBJ2-5; 7 bases map to TRBD1. Per germline, CDR1 KGHSH and CDR2 LQKENI. There are 15 residues in the CDR3. Trimming cost V 3 bases and J 2 bases; bases outside gene matches: 6. CDR3 region: CASSPTGITQETQYF. The DNA of the CDR3 is TGTGCCAGCTCACCGACAGGGATCACACAAGAGACCCAGTACTTC.

In this sample, this clonotype turned up once. V is TRBV21-1 and J is TRBJ2-1; the table assigns TRBD2, which was not confirmed against the DNA. The J call may be faulty, since TRBJ2-7 better matches the DNA end. TRBV21-1 is classified as a pseudogene. The CDR3 consists of 15 residues. In nucleotides, the CDR3 is TGTGCCAGCAGCCCCGGGACTGACCCTACCTACGAGCAGTACTTC. Amino acid sequence: CASSPGTDPTYEQYF.

At least ten counts were recorded for this clonotype. A much bigger clone sits one base away, suggesting this may be a read error. DNA of the CDR3: TGCAGTGCCGAGAGGGACAGACAAGAGACCCAGTGCTTC. This gives the protein CSAERDRQETQCF. The rearrangement links TRBV20-1 to TRBJ2-5; TRBD1 matches at 7 bases. The CDR3 has 13 amino acids. Germline assignment: CDR1 DFQATT and CDR2 SNEGSKA (reference sequence).

This clonotype came up many times. The V call is TRBV7-3, the J call TRBJ2-7; no reliable D call. Trimming cost V 0 bases and J 5 bases, with 5 bases left between them. Germline CDR1 and CDR2: SGHTA and FQGTGA. This CDR3 has 12 amino acids. The chain's CDR3 is CASSLTVHEQYF. The CDR3 coding sequence is TGTGCCAGCAGCTTAACAGTCCACGAGCAGTACTTC.

The sample holds a few counts of this clonotype. This chain connects TRBV7-2 to TRBJ2-7; 11 bases fit TRBD2. In germline, CDR1 is SGHTA, CDR2 FQGNSA. This CDR3 comprises 14 residues. The trim removed 5 bases at V and 4 bases at J, leaving 4 bases unmatched. CDR3 bases: TGTGCCAGCAGCCTCCGACTAGCGGGGTACGAGCAGTACTTC. The encoded protein is CASSLRLAGYEQYF.

This clonotype was counted between two and nine times. The rearrangement links TRBV5-1 to TRBJ2-5; 7 bases map to TRBD1. The DNA matches TRBJ2-7 better at its end, which makes the J call doubtful. Per germline, CDR1 SGHRS and CDR2 YFSETQ. CDR3 length: 14 amino acids. CDR3 DNA sequence: TGCGCCAGCAGCTTCGGGACAGCACTGTCCGAGCAGTACTTC. Protein: CASSFGTALSEQYF.

The gene calls are TRBV7-9 and TRBJ2-5; tentative D call: TRBD1 (6 bases). Per germline, CDR1 SEHNR and CDR2 FQNEAQ (reference sequence). This CDR3 is 17 amino acids long. Trimming stripped 4 bases from V and 4 bases from J, with 22 bases between. Here the CDR3 reads CASSSWDNGLRGETQYF. The CDR3 region has the DNA TGTGCCAGCAGCTCCTGGGACAATGGTCTTCGAGGAGAGACCCAGTACTTC.